The 6 T cell receptor beta chains given below trace back to one sample, sequenced in a study of tumor and adjacent non-tumor tissue in lung cancer. A modified ARM-PCR protocol with three rounds of nested PCR amplified TCRbeta. TCRdb reprocessed the multiplex PCR reads via MiXCR and lists one record per CDR3 protein. The repertoire holds almost 75,000 distinct CDR3 sequences, with approximately 68% as singletons. The template was RNA from unsorted bulk tissue. The normal lung tissue was taken more than 3 cm from the tumor edge. The sample taken for sequencing was distant non-tumor lung tissue. All receptors come from a woman in her forties or fifties with non-small cell lung cancer.

This clonotype was seen many times. The V call is TRBV6-1, the J call TRBJ2-7, with 12 bases aligning to TRBD2. The CDR3 runs 15 residues. Germline-derived CDR1 and CDR2 are MNHNS and SASEGT. Germline trimming cut 6 bases from V and 3 bases from J; bases unmatched to any gene: 6. CDR3 protein: CASSWLAGGGYEQYF. The CDR3 coding sequence is TGTGCCAGCAGCTGGCTAGCGGGAGGGGGCTACGAGCAGTACTTC.

This clonotype came up a few times. The rearrangement uses TRBV4-1 and TRBJ2-7, with TRBD2 matching 7 bases. This CDR3 spans 15 amino acids. The V segment lost 0 bases and the J segment 2 bases; nucleotides outside the gene matches: 4. Germline V gene lookup returns CDR1 MGHRA and CDR2 YSYEKL. The CDR3 is CASSQDAGGTYEQYF. The CDR3 bases are TGCGCCAGCAGCCAAGATGCCGGGGGGACCTACGAGCAGTACTTC.

For this clonotype: A single base separates this from a much larger clone, so it may be a read error. The chain employs TRBV7-8 and TRBJ1-5; no clear D gene. The CDR3 spans 13 residues. In germline, CDR1 is SGHVS, CDR2 FQNEAQ. Between the trimmed V and J ends, which lost 5 bases and 5 bases, there was a span of 10 bases. The CDR3: CASSIVGYQPQHF. In nucleotides, the CDR3 is TGTGCCAGCAGCATAGTCGGTTATCAGCCCCAGCATTTT.

The chain has TRBV20-1 and TRBJ2-3; maybe TRBD2 (6 bases). The CDR3 is made up of 14 amino acids. Germline loops: CDR1 DFQATT, CDR2 SNEGSKA (reference sequence). The CDR3 DNA reads TGCAATACTAGGAAACTAGCAGCTGGGGATACGCAGTATTTT. It translates to CNTRKLAAGDTQYF.

About this clonotype: In this CDR3 the conserved last residue, phenylalanine or tryptophan, is missing, so a read error is likely. Because the CDR3's place on the DNA is in doubt, the DNA is left out and the CDR3 is given as listed by TCRdb. The V gene is TRBV20-1, the J gene TRBJ2-7; the table names TRBD1, a call not compared with the DNA. Germline CDR1 and CDR2: DFQATT and SNEGSKA (reference sequence). The CDR3 length is 14 residues, termini included. CDR3 sequence reads: CSASSEETGYEEYI.

For this clonotype: Since a much larger clone is just one base distant, this may be a read error. The chain employs TRBV12-3 or TRBV12-4 and TRBJ2-1; D is uncertain. The CDR3 has 11 residues. The CDR3 nucleotides are TGTGTCAGCAGTCCGCTCTATGAGCAGTTCTTC. Amino acid sequence: CVSSPLYEQFF.